This record concerns one T cell receptor beta chain sequence. Enrolled through a virtual design, the participants were between roughly 18 and 95 years of age and came from under 30 US areas. For recovered donors of Cohort 3, there were two negative PCRs, clearance, or symptom resolution. The sample belongs to a study of blood T cell repertoires in COVID-19. V lost 0 bases to trimming and J lost 10 bases, with 14 bases between them. Germline-derived CDR1 and CDR2 are SGHDT and YYEEEE. The CDR3 runs to 15 residues. Using immunoSEQ multiplex PCR, the repertoire was profiled, and TCRdb retains in-frame clones only, with some absent. The sample includes about 400,000 clones, about 90% seen only once; the top ten take 2.5% to 3%.

Sequences were obtained from PBMCs or T cells enriched from blood (not recorded which). The clonotype originates from a young woman who had recovered from COVID-19. The chain joins TRBV5-6 to TRBJ1-6; a weak D match, TRBD1 (6 bases). CDR3 region: CASSLDGGQSSPLHF. The CDR3 region has the DNA TGTGCCAGCAGCTTGGACGGGGGGCAAAGCTCACCCCTCCACTTT.